The next 25 T cell receptor beta chains were all read from a single sample in a study of tumor T cells in aggressive B-cell lymphoma. Libraries were prepared by immunoSEQ multiplex PCR; TCRdb keeps only in-frame clonotypes and omits some of them. The sample yields more than 5,000 clones, 87% seen once. Sequenced input: tumor tissue. These receptors came from an adult with diffuse large B cell lymphoma.

This clone came up once. This chain connects TRBV11-1 to TRBJ1-3, with D possibly being TRBD1 (6 bases). Germline lookup yields CDR1 SGHAT and CDR2 FQDESV (reference sequence). This CDR3 contains 14 residues. The V end was cut by 1 base, the J end by 4 bases, with 8 bases between. CDR3 region: CASSLGTDGNTIYF. CDR3 nucleotides: TGTGCCAGCAGCTTAGGGACAGACGGAAACACCATATATTTT. The complete variable domain, with remaining parts taken from reference TRBV11-1 and TRBJ1-3, reads EAEVAQSPRYKITEKSQAVAFWCDPISGHATLYWYRQILGQGPELLVQFQDESVVDDSQLPKDRFSAERLKGVDSTLKIQPAELGDSAMYLCASSLGTDGNTIYFGEGSWLTVV.

The chain recombines TRBV4-1 with TRBJ2-2; a weak D match, TRBD1 (6 bases). The CDR3 has 17 amino acids. CDR1 and CDR2 (germline): MGHRA, YSYEKL. V was clipped by 3 bases and J by 0 bases, with 14 bases between them. CDR3 bases: TGCGCCAGCAGCCATTTACAGGGTCAGCCGAACACCGGGGAGCTGTTTTTT. Translation gives CASSHLQGQPNTGELFF.

This chain joins TRBV6-6 and TRBJ2-1, with D uncertain. CDR1 MNHNY and CDR2 SVGAGI come from the germline V gene (reference sequence). V lost 1 base and J lost 4, with 8 bases in between. This CDR3 comprises 14 residues. Here the CDR3 reads CASSYYRDYNEQFF. The CDR3 DNA reads as TGTGCCAGCAGTTACTACCGAGATTACAATGAGCAGTTCTTC.

This chain's CDR3 is CASSLLGGETQYF. Here the CDR3 DNA reads TGTGCCAGCAGCTTATTGGGGGGGGAGACCCAGTACTTC. This chain joins TRBV7-9 and TRBJ2-5; 7 bases match TRBD2. After removal of 2 bases from V and 5 bases from J, the junction contained 2 bases not matched to a gene. CDR3 length equals 13 residues. Per germline, CDR1 SEHNR and CDR2 FQNEAQ (reference sequence).

This clone was seen a single time. V usage is TRBV16 and J usage is TRBJ2-2; a weak D match, TRBD1 (5 bases). CDR3 length: 16 residues. CDR1 and CDR2 from the germline V gene are KGHSY and FQNENV. Trimming removed 0 bases from V and 0 bases from J, with 8 bases in between. In DNA form, the CDR3 reads TGTGCCAGCAGCCAATCCTCCAGGGCGAACACCGGGGAGCTGTTTTTT. This codes for CASSQSSRANTGELFF. Combining the CDR3 with reference TRBV16 and TRBJ2-2 gives the whole variable domain GEEVAQTPKHLVRGEGQKAKLYCAPIKGHSYVFWYQQVLKNEFKFLISFQNENVFDETGMPKERFSAKCLPNSPCSLEIQATKLEDSAVYFCASSQSSRANTGELFFGEGSRLTVL.

V usage is TRBV9 and J usage is TRBJ2-7, with 16 bases aligning to TRBD2. In germline, CDR1 is SGDLS, CDR2 YYNGEE. V trimming: 4 bases; J trimming: 4 bases; junction bases outside the gene matches: 8. This CDR3 comprises 17 residues. The CDR3 coding sequence is TGTGCCAGCAGCCCGGGGACTAGCGGGAGGGCTTGGTACGAGCAGTACTTC. This codes for CASSPGTSGRAWYEQYF.

The CDR3 protein is CASSQRGEQYF. Here the CDR3 DNA reads TGCGCCAGCAGCCAGAGGGGGGAGCAGTACTTC. The genes are TRBV4-1 and TRBJ2-7; maybe TRBD1 (6 bases). The CDR3 runs to 11 residues. From germline, CDR1 is MGHRA and CDR2 YSYEKL. Trimming took off 3 bases at V and 7 bases at J, with 7 bases between the two ends.

The chain uses TRBV9 and TRBJ2-2; a possible D gene is TRBD2 (6 bases). V lost 2 bases and J 1 base, leaving 15 bases between the germline ends. Germline CDR1 is SGDLS and CDR2 is YYNGEE. This CDR3 is 17 amino acids long. The CDR3 reads CASSVHWVGGNTGELFF. CDR3 DNA: TGTGCCAGCAGCGTGCATTGGGTGGGGGGGAACACCGGGGAGCTGTTTTTT.

The chain has TRBV5-1 and TRBJ1-2; D is perhaps TRBD1 (6 bases). Germline CDR1 SGHRS, CDR2 YFSETQ. V dropped 3 bases and J dropped 4 bases, with 10 bases sitting between them. There are 13 residues in the CDR3. The CDR3 sequence is CASSSTGPYGYTF. CDR3 bases: TGCGCCAGCAGCTCCACAGGGCCCTATGGCTACACCTTC.

V is TRBV11-2 and J is TRBJ2-5; the D gene is possibly TRBD1 (6 bases). V lost 2 bases, J lost 4 bases, and 11 bases lay in between. This CDR3 is 14 amino acids long. CDR1 and CDR2 (germline): SGHAT, FQNNGV. The CDR3 DNA is TGTGCCAGCAGCTTATCACCAGGGGCAGAGACCCAGTACTTC. Amino acids: CASSLSPGAETQYF.

The chain carries TRBV2 and TRBJ2-7, with D possibly being TRBD2 (5 bases). The CDR3 is 15 residues long. Germline V gene data show CDR1 as SNHLY and CDR2 as FYNNEI. Deletions cut 6 bases from V and 5 bases from J, with 20 bases between. CDR3 region: CASRVNPGGSDEQYF. The CDR3 nucleotides are TGTGCCAGCAGAGTGAACCCAGGAGGTTCGGACGAGCAGTACTTC.

The gene calls are TRBV7-9 and TRBJ2-3, with 7 bases matching TRBD1. Germline values: CDR1 SEHNR, CDR2 FQNEAQ (reference sequence). Unmatched junction bases numbered 19, after V lost 5 bases and J lost 2 bases. This CDR3 has 19 amino acids. The CDR3 is CASSPDPLGQISYTDTQYF. DNA of the CDR3: TGTGCCAGCAGCCCAGATCCCTTGGGACAGATTTCTTACACAGATACGCAGTATTTT.

J is TRBJ1-6 and V is TRBV5-1, with 9 bases lining up with TRBD1. Germline CDR1 reads SGHRS; CDR2 reads YFSETQ. The CDR3 is 15 residues long. Trimming removed 0 bases from V and 9 bases from J; junction bases left unmatched: 4. CDR3: CASSLDRGHGSPLHF. CDR3 bases: TGCGCCAGCAGCTTGGACAGGGGGCACGGTTCACCCCTCCACTTT.

The chain couples TRBV7-9 to TRBJ2-1, with 7 bases lining up with TRBD1. The V and J ends lost 6 bases and 4 bases, in that order; junction bases with no gene match: 9. This CDR3 is 15 amino acids long. Per the germline V gene, CDR1 is SEHNR and CDR2 is FQNEAQ (reference sequence). CDR3 DNA sequence: TGTGCCAGCAGTCCCCCCGGACAGGCATACAATGAGCAGTTCTTC. Translation gives CASSPPGQAYNEQFF.

V and J are TRBV23-1 and TRBJ2-1, with a tentative D call TRBD2 (5 bases). TRBV23-1 qualifies as an ORF whose function is uncertain. The CDR3 consists of 16 residues. Trimming cost V 7 bases and J 1 base, with 17 bases left between them. DNA of the CDR3: TGCGCCAGCACCACATCGGGGTTGCCTTCCTACAATGAGCAGTTCTTC. Translated: CASTTSGLPSYNEQFF.

J is TRBJ2-7 and V is TRBV9, with D possibly TRBD1 on 6 matching bases. The CDR3 length is 14 residues. V was trimmed by 3 bases and J by 0 bases, leaving 10 bases between them. Germline-derived CDR1 and CDR2 are SGDLS and YYNGEE. This CDR3 reads CASSGGHSSYEQYF. CDR3 in DNA: TGTGCCAGCAGCGGGGGACACAGCTCCTACGAGCAGTACTTC.

V usage is TRBV5-6 and J usage is TRBJ1-2; 11 nucleotides align to TRBD1. Germline-derived CDR1 and CDR2 are SGHDT and YYEEEE. J was trimmed by 7 bases and V by 3 bases; bases with no gene match: 5. The CDR3 sequence is 14 residues long. As DNA, the CDR3 is TGTGCCAGCAGCTGGGGGACAGGGGGATCTGGCTACACCTTC. The encoded protein is CASSWGTGGSGYTF. Complete variable domain (other parts from reference TRBV5-6 and TRBJ1-2): DAGVTQSPTHLIKTRGQQVTLRCSPKSGHDTVSWYQQALGQGPQFIFQYYEEEERQRGNFPDRFSGHQFPNYSSELNVNALLLGDSALYLCASSWGTGGSGYTFGSGTRLTVV.

The J gene is TRBJ1-6, the V gene TRBV7-2; 8 nucleotides agree with TRBD1. CDR1 and CDR2 (germline): SGHTA, FQGNSA. The CDR3 contains 16 residues. Unmatched junction bases numbered 9, after V lost 4 bases and J lost 7 bases. This CDR3 is CASSSQDRVGNSPLHF. The CDR3 coding sequence is TGTGCCAGCAGCTCCCAGGACAGGGTGGGAAATTCACCCCTCCACTTT.

The chain couples TRBV6-1 to TRBJ1-1, with D uncertain. Trimming shortened V by 2 bases and J by 7 bases, and 8 bases separated the two germline ends. The CDR3 is made up of 12 amino acids. CDR1 and CDR2 from the germline V gene are MNHNS and SASEGT. CDR3 sequence (DNA): TGTGCCAGCAGTGAATCCCAGGTTGAAGCTTTCTTT. Residues: CASSESQVEAFF.

This chain joins TRBV5-1 and TRBJ1-6, with D uncertain. V lost 4 bases and J 3 bases, leaving 5 bases between the germline ends. The CDR3 contains 13 residues. CDR1 SGHRS and CDR2 YFSETQ come from the germline V gene. The CDR3 here is CASSAYYNSPLHF. The DNA for the CDR3 is TGCGCCAGCAGCGCCTACTATAATTCACCCCTCCACTTT.

The chain joins TRBV18 to TRBJ1-2, with TRBD1 as a possible D gene (5 bases). This CDR3 comprises 13 residues. The germline gives CDR1 KGHSH, CDR2 LQKENI. Trimming cost V 6 bases and J 7 bases, with 15 bases left between them. The CDR3 spells CASSSTKGLGYTF. DNA for the CDR3: TGTGCCAGCTCCAGTACAAAGGGGCTTGGCTACACCTTC.

The V gene is TRBV28, the J gene TRBJ1-2; D perhaps matches TRBD1 (6 bases). The length of the CDR3 is 13 residues. Trimming pared 4 bases from V and 8 bases from J, leaving 14 bases between. Germline V gives CDR1 MDHEN, CDR2 SYDVKM. The chain's CDR3 is CASSSYRARGYTF. CDR3 in DNA: TGTGCCAGCAGTTCCTACAGGGCGCGGGGCTACACCTTC.

This chain links TRBV30 with TRBJ2-7; D gene ambiguous. The germline V gene encodes CDR1 GTSNPN and CDR2 SVGIG (reference sequence). The CDR3 has 12 residues. V shed 2 bases and J shed 3 bases, with 8 bases lying between them. The DNA of the CDR3 is TGTGCCTGGAGTCGCTGGAGCTACGAGCAGTACTTC. Protein sequence: CAWSRWSYEQYF.

This rearrangement joins TRBV18 to TRBJ2-3, with TRBD2 matching 9 bases. This CDR3 region has 17 residues. V lost 3 bases to trimming and J lost 2 bases; unmatched junction nucleotides: 9. Germline V lookup: CDR1 KGHSH, CDR2 LQKENI. The CDR3 DNA sequence: TGTGCCAGCTCACCGGGGCTAGCGGGGTTCACCACAGATACGCAGTATTTT. Residues: CASSPGLAGFTTDTQYF. Supplemented by reference TRBV18 and TRBJ2-3, the full variable domain reads NAGVMQNPRHLVRRRGQEARLRCSPMKGHSHVYWYRQLPEEGLKFMVYLQKENIIDESGMPKERFSAEFPKEGPSILRIQQVVRGDSAAYFCASSPGLAGFTTDTQYFGPGTRLTVL.

The chain carries TRBV10-2 and TRBJ1-5, with D possibly matching TRBD1 (6 bases). The CDR3 is 14 amino acids. Germline V lookup: CDR1 WSHSY, CDR2 SAAADI. V shed 4 bases and J shed 11 bases, with 18 bases lying between them. The CDR3 protein is CASSVIQGMRAQHF. The CDR3 DNA reads TGCGCCAGCAGTGTTATCCAGGGGATGAGGGCCCAGCATTTT.